The clone carrying this T cell receptor beta chain was seen at least ten times. Its matching antigen is unknown. The data derive from a study of CD8 T cells in ankylosing spondylitis. Germline CDR1 LNHNV, CDR2 YYDKDF (reference sequence). V shed 0 bases and J shed 6 bases, with 9 bases lying between them. CDR3 size: 13 residues. TCRdb itself ran the 5' RACE reads through MiXCR, one entry per CDR3 protein. This table holds 220,000 or so distinct CDR3 sequences, roughly a tenth found once. Whole-study results and caveats: Reports say disease-linked clones showed up significantly more in matched ankylosing spondylitis synovial fluid. What appeared characteristic of ankylosing spondylitis blood was a TCR beta motif of 7 or 8 highly homologous variants.

The sequencing sample was made of blood, either unsorted or a sorted T cell fraction (not recorded which). The chain joins TRBV15 to TRBJ2-7; D remains unclear. This TCR derives from a male donor with ankylosing spondylitis or in good health (not recorded which). The CDR3 nucleotides read TGTGCCACCAGCAGAGAAGTAGGCAGCGAGCAGTACTTC. Amino acid sequence: CATSREVGSEQYF.